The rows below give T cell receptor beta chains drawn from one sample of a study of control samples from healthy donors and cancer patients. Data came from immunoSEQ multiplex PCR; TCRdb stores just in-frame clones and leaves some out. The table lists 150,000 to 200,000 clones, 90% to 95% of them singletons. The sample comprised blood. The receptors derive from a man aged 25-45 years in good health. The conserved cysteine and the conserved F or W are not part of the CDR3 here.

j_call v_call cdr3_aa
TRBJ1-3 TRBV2 ASSSGQASGNTIY
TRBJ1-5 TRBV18 ASSPWDRRSNQPQH
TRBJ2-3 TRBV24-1 ATSDPQAWSTDTQY
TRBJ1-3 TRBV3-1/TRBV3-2 ASSFGPGNTIY
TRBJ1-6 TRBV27 ASSSGQGNSPLH
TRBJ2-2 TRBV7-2 ASSPLGTGELF
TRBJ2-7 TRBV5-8 ASSFFQGPLTYEQY
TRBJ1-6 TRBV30 AWGLDRGPQPLH
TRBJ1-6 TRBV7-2 ASSPRGSPLH
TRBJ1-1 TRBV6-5 ASRVGTEAF
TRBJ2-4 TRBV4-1 ASSPQAGAKNIQY
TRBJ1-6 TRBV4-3 ASSQDYSWAVNSPLH
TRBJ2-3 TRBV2 ATALTDTQY
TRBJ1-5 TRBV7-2 ASSLGRLQPQH
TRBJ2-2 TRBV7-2 ASNHLAGYTGELF
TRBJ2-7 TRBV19 ASRNRQGSEQY
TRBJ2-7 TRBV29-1 SVVDRGLYEQY
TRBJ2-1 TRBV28 ASSSARPHQF
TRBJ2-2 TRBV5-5 ASSLYRARGATGELF
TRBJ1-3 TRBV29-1 SVVRDSGNTIY
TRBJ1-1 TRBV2 ASRGRTGTGTEAF
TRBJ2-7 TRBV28 ASSLVEGSAYEQY
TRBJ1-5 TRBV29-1 SVSGASGNQPQH
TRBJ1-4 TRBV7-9 ASSPPIGKLF
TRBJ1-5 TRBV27 ASRPGYSNQPQH
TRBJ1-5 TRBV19 ASSILGLNQPQH
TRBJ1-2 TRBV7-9 AIPSGRQGNYGYT
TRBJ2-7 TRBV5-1 ASSLEGATYEQY
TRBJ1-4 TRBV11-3 ASSFSPLRKLF
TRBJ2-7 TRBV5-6 ASSRDYTTLGYEQY
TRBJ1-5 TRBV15 ATSPGGNSNQPQH
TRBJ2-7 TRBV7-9 ASSLAPGPSYEQY
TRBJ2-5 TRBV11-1 ASSLAVASFQETQY
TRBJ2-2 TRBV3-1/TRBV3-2 ASASGRADTGELF
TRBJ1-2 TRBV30 ACRDLRRGDGYT
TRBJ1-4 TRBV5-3 ARSSGQTNEKLF
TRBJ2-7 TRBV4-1 ASSQDRDGTYEQY
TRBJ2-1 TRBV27 ASSLRTGGSGGRRGNEQF
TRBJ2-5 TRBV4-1 ASSQVVYETQY
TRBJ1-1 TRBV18 ASSPTTANTEAF
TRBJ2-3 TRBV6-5 ASKHRPGTDTQY
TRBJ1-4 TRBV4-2 ASSQASPGQTEKLF
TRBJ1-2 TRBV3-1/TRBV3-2 ASSPIMGRGPNYGYT
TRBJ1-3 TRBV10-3 AINGGTGNTIY
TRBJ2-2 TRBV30 AWSEQSTGELF
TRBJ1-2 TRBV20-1 SASRWDSQNYGYT
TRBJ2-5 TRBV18 ASSRGQGASETQY
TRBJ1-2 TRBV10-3 AISDSGGLDYGYT
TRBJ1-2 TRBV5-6 ASSLLQGAHLANYGYT
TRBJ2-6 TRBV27 ASSDPGLWANVLT
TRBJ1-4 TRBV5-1 ASSDDPGGGEKLF
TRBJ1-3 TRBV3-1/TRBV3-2 ASSQGVPGGSNSGNTIY